These 10 T cell receptor beta chains originate from one sample sequenced in a study of T cell clonality in common variable immunodeficiency. This table comes from immunoSEQ multiplex PCR, and its TCRdb copy is limited to in-frame clones, with some not included. In total the sample includes roughly 40,000 clones, none of them seen once. Sequencing used peripheral blood mononuclear cells. Source of these receptors: a person aged 18-70 years in good health.

This clone was seen repeatedly, ten times or more. The missing CDR3 end, 3 residues past where the read stops, is filled in from the germline J gene. The chain uses TRBV2 and TRBJ2-1, with a weak D call TRBD1 (6 bases). CDR1 and CDR2 (germline): SNHLY, FYNNEI. The CDR3 is 12 residues long. Partial CDR3 DNA: TGTGGGGGTTACAGGGATCGTTTTGAG. This gives the protein CGGYRDRFE. The full CDR3 reads CGGYRDRFEQFF.

The sample holds a few counts of this clone. The missing CDR3 end, 3 residues past where the read stops, is filled in from the germline J gene. This chain uses TRBV5-1 with TRBJ2-5; 7 bases are shared with TRBD1. This CDR3 has 14 residues. V was pared by 7 bases and J by 5 bases, with 11 bases of the junction left unmatched. CDR1 and CDR2 (germline): SGHRS, YFSETQ. CDR3 region: CASGQGEFGETQYF. The CDR3 DNA, read in part, is TGCGCCAGCGGTCAGGGGGAGTTTGGGGAGACC.

The table lists this clone with a few counts. The CDR3 is cut off 3 residues early in the read; its end comes from the germline J gene. The chain is built from TRBV11-2 and TRBJ2-3; 10 nucleotides line up with TRBD2. The CDR3 totals 15 residues. The germline V gene has CDR1 SGHAT and CDR2 FQNNGV. The ends lost 4 bases at V and 1 base at J; junction bases unmatched: 2. CDR3 residues: CASSSGLAGTDTQYF. The covered CDR3 bases are TGTGCCAGCAGCTCCGGACTAGCGGGCACAGATACG. Complete variable domain (other parts from reference TRBV11-2 and TRBJ2-3): EAGVAQSPRYKIIEKRQSVAFWCNPISGHATLYWYQQILGQGPKLLIQFQNNGVVDDSQLPKDRFSAERLKGVDSTLKIQPAKLEDSAVYLCASSSGLAGTDTQYFGPGTRLTVL.

This clone has ten or more counts. The sequence runs out 3 residues before the end of the CDR3; the remainder is reconstructed from the germline J gene. This chain connects TRBV5-1 to TRBJ1-2, with 9 bases identical to TRBD1. Germline loops: CDR1 SGHRS, CDR2 YFSETQ. This CDR3 has 13 amino acids. Incomplete CDR3 DNA: TGCGCCAGCAATCCCGGGACAGGGTTCGGC. Its translation is CASNPGTGFG. The entire CDR3 sequence reads CASNPGTGFGYTF.

This clone was detected many times. The read terminates 3 residues before the CDR3 end, so the remaining end is supplied by the germline J gene. The J gene is TRBJ2-3, the V gene TRBV13, with D possibly TRBD2 on 6 matching bases. Per germline, CDR1 PRHDT and CDR2 FYEKMQ (reference sequence). V was trimmed by 0 bases and J by 4 bases, leaving 11 bases between them. The CDR3 has 15 amino acids. The CDR3 loop is CASSLGAGKADTQYF. The covered CDR3 bases are TGTGCCAGCAGCTTAGGCGCGGGGAAGGCAGATACG. Looking up the rest from reference TRBV13 and TRBJ2-3 gives the full variable domain: AAGVIQSPRHLIKEKRETATLKCYPIPRHDTVYWYQQGPGQDPQFLISFYEKMQSDKGSIPDRFSAQQFSDYHSELNMSSLELGDSALYFCASSLGAGKADTQYFGPGTRLTVL.

This clone was observed many times. The read stops 3 residues short of the end of the CDR3; the missing end is completed from the germline J gene. This rearrangement joins TRBV2 to TRBJ2-7; 10 nucleotides match TRBD2. Germline lookup yields CDR1 SNHLY and CDR2 FYNNEI. Trimming at V came to 2 bases and at J to 6 bases, leaving 4 bases not matched to a gene. The CDR3 is made up of 14 amino acids. The part of the CDR3 DNA that was read is TGTGCCAGCAGTGAACGGGGACTAGCGTCCGAG. This encodes CASSERGLASE. The whole CDR3 is CASSERGLASEQYF.

This clone was seen at least ten times. The read is 3 residues too short to cover the CDR3 end, so that end is filled in from the germline J gene. The chain links TRBV19 to TRBJ2-1, with a possible D match to TRBD1 (5 bases). The V end was cut by 4 bases, the J end by 6 bases, with 19 bases between. The germline V gene encodes CDR1 LNHDA and CDR2 SQIVND (reference sequence). This CDR3 spans 16 amino acids. CDR3 DNA, as far as it was read: TGTGCCAGTAGTACCTTCGCAGGGTCGCGTGTCAATGAG. Translation: CASSTFAGSRVNE. The entire CDR3 protein is CASSTFAGSRVNEQFF.

This clone was recorded many times. The DNA ends 3 residues before the CDR3 does, and the rest of the CDR3 is filled in from the germline J gene. The chain is built from TRBV20-1 and TRBJ2-3; D is perhaps TRBD2 (5 bases). The length of the CDR3 is 16 residues. The germline V and J ends were trimmed by 3 bases and 2 bases, with 18 bases remaining between them. Looked up from germline, CDR1 is DFQATT and CDR2 is SNEGSKA (reference sequence). The CDR3 is CSASRSGSLVTDTQYF. Incomplete CDR3 DNA: TGCAGTGCTAGCCGTTCGGGGAGTTTGGTCACAGATACG.

This clone was counted many times. The CDR3 end falls 3 residues outside the read, so it is completed with the germline J gene. The rearrangement joins TRBV5-1 to TRBJ2-1; a possible D gene is TRBD1 (6 bases). The CDR3 is 16 residues long. V was pared by 4 bases and J by 7 bases, with 21 bases between. Germline V CDR1 and CDR2: SGHRS, YFSETQ. CDR3 sequence: CASSVHREGSPNEQFF. CDR3 DNA (partial): TGCGCCAGCAGCGTACACAGGGAAGGATCACCTAATGAG. Full variable domain (outside the CDR3, taken from reference TRBV5-1 and TRBJ2-1): KAGVTQTPRYLIKTRGQQVTLSCSPISGHRSVSWYQQTPGQGLQFLFEYFSETQRNKGNFPGRFSGRQFSNSRSEMNVSTLELGDSALYLCASSVHREGSPNEQFFGPGTRLTVL.

This clone was seen a few times. Read sequence stops 3 residues before the CDR3 end, and the germline J gene provides the missing end. The V call is TRBV7-6, the J call TRBJ2-5; 14 nucleotides match TRBD2. Unmatched junction bases numbered 4, after V lost 5 bases and J lost 2 bases. This CDR3 region has 16 residues. Germline loops: CDR1 SGHVS, CDR2 FNYEAQ. The DNA read from the CDR3 is TGTGCCAGCAGCCAGGGGACTAGCGGGAGACAAGAGACC. Translated, it gives CASSQGTSGRQET. The CDR3 reads in full as CASSQGTSGRQETQYF.